This is a list of T cell receptor beta chains from one sample in a study of patients and donors after allogeneic stem cell transplantation. TCRdb processed the RT-PCR reads anew with MiXCR; each CDR3 protein has one entry. The data hold around 150,000 distinct CDR3 sequences, with roughly two fifths observed a single time. The sample was blood, either unsorted or a sorted T cell fraction (not recorded which). The receptors come from a human donor who was either an allogeneic HSCT recipient or a stem cell or donor lymphocyte infusion donor (not recorded which). It is not recorded whose cells these are; they may come from a transplant donor. CDR3s include the opening cysteine and the closing phenylalanine or tryptophan. A D gene is named only where the DNA matches it firmly. Only part of the rows carry a size: once, few, many, or a class if the clone is expanded.

TRBV6-6	TRBJ1-1	.	.	CASSAGVWYTEAFF	TGTGCCAGCAGCGCGGGGGTCTGGTACACTGAAGCTTTCTTT
TRBV6-5	TRBJ1-1	TRBD1	few	CASIRQGLATEAFF	TGTGCCAGCATACGACAGGGTCTGGCCACTGAAGCTTTCTTT
TRBV19	TRBJ2-6	.	.	CASTTIGSGANVLTF	TGTGCCAGTACCACCATCGGCTCTGGGGCCAACGTCCTGACTTTC
TRBV12-3/TRBV12-4	TRBJ2-1	.	few	CASSPGTGYNEQFF	TGTGCCAGCAGCCCCGGGACGGGATACAATGAGCAGTTCTTC
TRBV6-5	TRBJ2-2	.	.	CASSRNRAANTGELFF	TGTGCCAGCAGTCGGAACAGGGCAGCGAACACCGGGGAGCTGTTTTTT
TRBV7-2	TRBJ1-1	.	.	CASSLGDTNTEAFF	TGTGCCAGCAGCTTAGGGGACACGAACACTGAAGCTTTCTTT
TRBV4-2	TRBJ2-3	TRBD2	.	CASSPITSGGADTQYF	TGTGCCAGCAGCCCGATAACTAGCGGGGGGGCAGATACGCAGTATTTT
TRBV6-6	TRBJ1-4	.	few	CASSYGQSNEKLFF	TGTGCCAGCAGTTACGGGCAATCTAATGAAAAACTGTTTTTT
TRBV9	TRBJ1-1	.	few	CASNRQGGMNTEAFF	TGTGCCAGCAACCGGCAGGGAGGGATGAACACTGAAGCTTTCTTT
TRBV30	TRBJ1-5	.	.	CAWRDGYSNSNQPQHF	TGTGCCTGGAGGGACGGGTACAGCAATAGCAATCAGCCCCAGCATTTT
TRBV7-6	TRBJ1-3	.	.	CASSITDTGSGNTIYF	TGTGCCAGCAGCATAACTGACACCGGCTCTGGAAACACCATATATTTT
TRBV7-8	TRBJ1-4	TRBD1	.	CASRQGVNEKLFF	TGTGCCAGCAGACAGGGGGTGAATGAAAAACTGTTTTTT
TRBV25-1	TRBJ2-7	.	.	CASREGVQQYF	TGTGCCAGCAGGGAGGGGGTTCAGCAGTACTTC
TRBV18	TRBJ2-3	TRBD2	.	CASSPRKTSGTSTDTQYF	TGTGCCAGCTCACCAAGGAAAACTAGCGGAACTAGCACAGATACGCAGTATTTT
TRBV6-5	TRBJ1-6	.	few	CASSPQGAGPNSPLHF	TGTGCCAGCAGTCCGCAGGGTGCCGGGCCAAATTCACCCCTCCACTTT
TRBV5-1	TRBJ1-6	.	.	CASSSLDGNNSPLHF	TGCGCCAGCAGCTCACTAGACGGAAATAATTCACCCCTCCACTTT
TRBV4-3	TRBJ1-6	.	.	CASSQSIRSSYNSPLHF	TGCGCCAGCAGCCAAAGTATAAGGAGCTCCTATAATTCACCCCTCCACTTT
TRBV12-3/TRBV12-4	TRBJ1-1	.	few	CASSFPHNWPTEAFF	TGTGCCAGCAGTTTCCCACACAATTGGCCGACGGAAGCTTTCTTT
TRBV27	TRBJ1-1	.	.	CASSFGDGDTEAFF	TGTGCCAGCAGTTTCGGGGACGGGGACACTGAAGCTTTCTTT
TRBV20-1	TRBJ1-4	.	.	CSARSGSTNEKLFF	TGCAGTGCTAGATCAGGGTCAACTAATGAAAAACTGTTTTTT
TRBV4-2	TRBJ1-1	.	.	CASSQDPGPTEAFF	TGTGCCAGCAGCCAAGATCCAGGCCCAACTGAAGCTTTCTTT
TRBV4-2	TRBJ2-7	.	.	CASSQGSRGWRAYEQYF	TGTGCCAGCAGCCAAGGTTCCCGGGGGTGGCGAGCCTACGAGCAGTACTTC
TRBV24-1	TRBJ1-2	.	few	CATSDVSVPYGYTF	TGTGCCACCAGTGATGTATCGGTACCCTATGGCTACACCTTC
TRBV5-1	TRBJ2-1	TRBD2	.	CASTPSGTYNEQFF	TGCGCCAGCACTCCTAGCGGGACCTACAATGAGCAGTTCTTC
TRBV20-1	TRBJ2-3	.	.	CSATKRLGSTDTQYF	TGCAGTGCTACCAAAAGACTAGGTAGCACAGATACGCAGTATTTT
TRBV11-2	TRBJ1-2	.	few	CASSLVSRKDYGYTF	TGTGCCAGCAGCTTAGTGTCCCGGAAGGACTATGGCTACACCTTC
TRBV18	TRBJ2-1	TRBD2	.	CASSPLAGGYNEQFF	TGTGCCAGCTCACCCCTAGCGGGGGGCTACAATGAGCAGTTCTTC
TRBV4-1	TRBJ1-1	TRBD1	.	CASSQDGTGGTEAFF	TGCGCCAGCAGCCAAGATGGTACAGGGGGCACTGAAGCTTTCTTT
TRBV4-2	TRBJ1-2	.	once	CASSQDGGYDYGYTF	TGTGCCAGCAGCCAAGACGGGGGGTACGACTATGGCTACACCTTC
TRBV6-5	TRBJ1-5	TRBD1	few	CASRSDRGHYSNQPQHF	TGTGCCAGCAGATCGGACAGGGGACACTATAGCAATCAGCCCCAGCATTTT
TRBV7-2	TRBJ1-5	.	.	CASSLIGNNQPQHF	TGTGCCAGCAGCTTAATAGGGAATAATCAGCCCCAGCATTTT
TRBV7-9	TRBJ1-5	.	.	CASSLEQGTNQPQHF	TGTGCCAGCAGCTTGGAACAGGGAACCAATCAGCCCCAGCATTTT
TRBV28	TRBJ1-2	.	.	CASRARGYGYTF	TGTGCCAGCAGGGCTCGAGGCTATGGCTACACCTTC
TRBV7-2	TRBJ1-1	.	few	CASSYGGFPEAFF	TGTGCCAGCAGTTACGGGGGGTTCCCTGAAGCTTTCTTT
TRBV12-3/TRBV12-4	TRBJ1-5	.	.	CASSLTRLSNQAQHF	TGTGCCAGCAGTTTAACCAGACTCTCCAATCAAGCCCAGCATTTT
TRBV27	TRBJ1-2	TRBD1	.	CASSLSRRGNGYTF	TGTGCCAGCAGTTTATCGCGCAGGGGGAATGGCTACACCTTC
TRBV10-3	TRBJ1-1	TRBD1	.	CAISRDSMNTEAFF	TGTGCCATCAGTCGGGACAGCATGAACACTGAAGCTTTCTTT